One sample yielded the 6 T cell receptor beta chains listed below, sequenced in a study of blood T cell repertoires in COVID-19. Sequenced by immunoSEQ multiplex PCR; TCRdb stores in-frame clones only, minus some. The sample has 150,000 or so clones, roughly 84% seen once; the top ten hold about a sixth. The material sequenced was PBMCs or T cells enriched from blood (not recorded which). These receptors were obtained from a man aged 55 to 70 who had recovered from COVID-19.

V usage is TRBV9 and J usage is TRBJ2-2; the D gene is possibly TRBD1 (6 bases). The CDR3 sequence is 15 residues long. The V gene's germline CDR1 is SGDLS and CDR2 YYNGEE. The V end lost 2 bases, the J end lost 0 bases, and 8 bases lay between the germline ends. Here the CDR3 reads CASSVTGANTGELFF. The DNA for the CDR3 is TGTGCCAGCAGCGTGACAGGAGCGAACACCGGGGAGCTGTTTTTT.

The chain carries TRBV5-1 and TRBJ2-1; 10 positions match TRBD2. Germline loops: CDR1 SGHRS, CDR2 YFSETQ. There are 22 residues in the CDR3. Trimming cost V 5 bases and J 6 bases; bases outside gene matches: 29. CDR3 sequence reads: CASSSGQEANLLAGGLGNEQFF. CDR3 in DNA: TGCGCCAGCAGTTCGGGACAGGAGGCCAATCTTTTAGCGGGAGGCCTCGGCAATGAGCAGTTCTTC.

The chain is built from TRBV14 and TRBJ2-1; TRBD1 might be the D (6 bases). Trimming left V 4 bases short and J 9 bases short, with 22 bases between. Germline V CDR1 and CDR2: SGHDN, FVKESK. CDR3 length: 16 residues. As DNA, the CDR3 is TGTGCCAGCAGCCCTCAAGGGGGTATCTTCACAAGTGAGCAGTTCTTC. Translating gives CASSPQGGIFTSEQFF. Variable domain in full (rest from reference TRBV14 and TRBJ2-1): EAGVTQFPSHSVIEKGQTVTLRCDPISGHDNLYWYRRVMGKEIKFLLHFVKESKQDESGMPNNRFLAERTGGTYSTLKVQPAELEDSGVYFCASSPQGGIFTSEQFFGPGTRLTVL.

V and J are TRBV19 and TRBJ2-2; 12 bases agree with TRBD2. V was pared by 3 bases and J by 5 bases, with 4 bases of the junction left unmatched. The CDR3 length is 16 residues. CDR1 is LNHDA and CDR2 is SQIVND in the germline V gene (reference sequence). The CDR3 here is CASSIRTSGKTGELFF. DNA for the CDR3: TGTGCCAGTAGTATCCGGACTAGCGGGAAGACCGGGGAGCTGTTTTTT.

The gene calls are TRBV29-1 and TRBJ1-2, with 10 bases that match TRBD1. The CDR3 is made up of 12 amino acids. Per the germline V gene, CDR1 is SQVTM and CDR2 is ANQGSEA. Trimming at V came to 8 bases and at J to 6 bases, leaving 6 bases not matched to a gene. The chain's CDR3 is CSTGQGVNGYTF. In DNA, the CDR3 is TGCAGCACAGGACAGGGGGTAAATGGCTACACCTTC.

This chain uses TRBV5-1 with TRBJ2-7, with 7 bases identical to TRBD1. Trimming removed 4 bases from V and 0 bases from J; junction bases left unmatched: 7. The CDR3 contains 15 residues. The germline V gene encodes CDR1 SGHRS and CDR2 YFSETQ. CDR3 region: CASSHGTVGSYEQYF. The DNA of the CDR3 is TGCGCCAGCAGCCACGGGACAGTGGGCTCCTACGAGCAGTACTTC.